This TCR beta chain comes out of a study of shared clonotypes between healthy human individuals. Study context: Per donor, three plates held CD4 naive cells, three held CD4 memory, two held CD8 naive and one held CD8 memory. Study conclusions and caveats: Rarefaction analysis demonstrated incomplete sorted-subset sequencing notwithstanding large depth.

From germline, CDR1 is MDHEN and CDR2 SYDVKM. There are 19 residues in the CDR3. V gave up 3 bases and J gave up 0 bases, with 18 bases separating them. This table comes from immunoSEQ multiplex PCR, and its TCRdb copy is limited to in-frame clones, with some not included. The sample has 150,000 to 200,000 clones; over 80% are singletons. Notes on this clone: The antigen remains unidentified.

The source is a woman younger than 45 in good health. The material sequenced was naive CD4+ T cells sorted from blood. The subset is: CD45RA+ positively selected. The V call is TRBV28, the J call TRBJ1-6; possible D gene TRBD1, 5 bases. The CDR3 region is CASSFSGDPLSSYNSPLHF. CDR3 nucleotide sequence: TGTGCCAGCAGTTTTAGCGGGGACCCCCTGAGCTCCTATAATTCACCCCTCCACTTT.